The rows below give T cell receptor beta chains drawn from one sample of a study of CD8 T cells in Susac syndrome. TCRdb ran MiXCR on the immunoSEQ multiplex PCR reads and lists one entry per CDR3 protein. Found here are some 210,000 distinct CDR3 sequences, approximately 94% of them singletons; the top ten hold 0.15%. The specimen was CD4+ T cells from PBMCs. The source of these receptors is a human donor with Susac syndrome. Each CDR3 is given with its conserved first and last residue. Fields, in order: V gene, clone size, J gene, D gene, CDR3 protein, CDR3 DNA. A D gene is named only where the DNA matches it firmly. Only some rows state a clone size, as once, few, many or a class for expanded clones.

v_gene: TRBV6-4
abundance: -
j_gene: TRBJ2-1
d_gene: TRBD1
CDR3aa: CASSAYRGFPENEQFF
CDR3nt: TGTGCCAGCAGTGCGTACAGGGGGTTTCCTGAGAATGAGCAGTTCTTC

v_gene: TRBV20-1
abundance: -
j_gene: TRBJ1-5
d_gene: -
CDR3aa: CSASMFSGAYSNQPQHF
CDR3nt: TGCAGTGCTAGTATGTTCAGTGGAGCTTATAGCAATCAGCCCCAGCATTTT

v_gene: TRBV5-1
abundance: -
j_gene: TRBJ2-5
d_gene: -
CDR3aa: CASSVYQETQYF
CDR3nt: TGCGCCAGCAGCGTGTACCAAGAGACCCAGTACTTC

v_gene: TRBV27
abundance: -
j_gene: TRBJ1-4
d_gene: -
CDR3aa: CASSWRFNEKLFF
CDR3nt: TGTGCCAGCAGTTGGCGGTTTAATGAAAAACTGTTTTTT

v_gene: TRBV5-4
abundance: -
j_gene: TRBJ2-1
d_gene: -
CDR3aa: CASSPGLPNEQFF
CDR3nt: TGTGCCAGCAGCCCCGGCCTACCCAATGAGCAGTTCTTC

v_gene: TRBV25-1
abundance: -
j_gene: TRBJ2-7
d_gene: TRBD1
CDR3aa: CASSPGQGHEQYF
CDR3nt: TGTGCCAGCAGCCCGGGACAGGGGCACGAGCAGTACTTC

v_gene: TRBV28
abundance: -
j_gene: TRBJ2-1
d_gene: -
CDR3aa: CASSFLGIYNEQFF
CDR3nt: TGTGCCAGCAGCTTTCTGGGCATCTACAATGAGCAGTTCTTC

v_gene: TRBV20-1
abundance: once
j_gene: TRBJ1-1
d_gene: -
CDR3aa: CSARDAGRAEAFF
CDR3nt: TGCAGTGCTAGAGATGCAGGGAGGGCTGAAGCTTTCTTT

v_gene: TRBV5-1
abundance: -
j_gene: TRBJ2-2
d_gene: -
CDR3aa: CASSYRLVGSGELFF
CDR3nt: TGCGCCAGCAGCTACCGACTAGTTGGGTCCGGGGAGCTGTTTTTT

v_gene: TRBV25-1
abundance: once
j_gene: TRBJ1-5
d_gene: -
CDR3aa: CASSGNGDGNQPQHF
CDR3nt: TGTGCCAGCTCAGGCAATGGGGACGGGAATCAGCCCCAGCATTTT

v_gene: TRBV13
abundance: -
j_gene: TRBJ1-2
d_gene: -
CDR3aa: CASSLSGERHYGYTF
CDR3nt: TGTGCCAGCAGCTTATCGGGGGAGAGGCACTATGGCTACACCTTC

v_gene: TRBV18
abundance: -
j_gene: TRBJ1-1
d_gene: -
CDR3aa: CASSPSENTEAFF
CDR3nt: TGTGCCAGCTCACCAAGCGAGAACACTGAAGCTTTCTTT

v_gene: TRBV29-1
abundance: -
j_gene: TRBJ1-1
d_gene: -
CDR3aa: CSTGQFMNTEAFF
CDR3nt: TGCAGCACTGGACAGTTCATGAACACTGAAGCTTTCTTT

v_gene: TRBV11-2
abundance: -
j_gene: TRBJ2-6
d_gene: -
CDR3aa: CASSLSPAEAGANVLTF
CDR3nt: TGTGCCAGCAGCTTATCCCCGGCAGAGGCGGGGGCCAACGTCCTGACTTTC

v_gene: TRBV15
abundance: -
j_gene: TRBJ1-1
d_gene: TRBD1
CDR3aa: CATSRRGGQGHTEAFF
CDR3nt: TGTGCCACCAGCCGACGAGGAGGACAGGGGCACACTGAAGCTTTCTTT

v_gene: TRBV7-3
abundance: -
j_gene: TRBJ1-1
d_gene: -
CDR3aa: CASSSTGEGTEAFF
CDR3nt: TGTGCCAGCAGCTCGACGGGTGAGGGGACTGAAGCTTTCTTT

v_gene: TRBV6-1
abundance: once
j_gene: TRBJ1-6
d_gene: TRBD1
CDR3aa: CASSAGGPPLHF
CDR3nt: TGTGCCAGCAGCGCAGGGGGTCCACCCCTCCACTTT

v_gene: TRBV3-1
abundance: -
j_gene: TRBJ1-4
d_gene: -
CDR3aa: CASSQTGRINEKLFF
CDR3nt: TGTGCCAGCAGCCAGACCGGACGGATTAATGAAAAACTGTTTTTT

v_gene: TRBV4-3
abundance: -
j_gene: TRBJ2-1
d_gene: TRBD1
CDR3aa: CASSQEVGDREQFF
CDR3nt: TGCGCCAGCAGCCAAGAGGTTGGGGACAGGGAGCAGTTCTTC

v_gene: TRBV29-1
abundance: -
j_gene: TRBJ2-7
d_gene: TRBD1
CDR3aa: CSTSLGTGGHEQYF
CDR3nt: TGCAGCACCTCTCTGGGGACAGGGGGCCACGAGCAGTACTTC

v_gene: TRBV29-1
abundance: once
j_gene: TRBJ2-3
d_gene: TRBD2
CDR3aa: CSSGVAGGTDTQYF
CDR3nt: TGCAGCTCTGGCGTGGCGGGGGGCACAGATACGCAGTATTTT

v_gene: TRBV20-1
abundance: -
j_gene: TRBJ1-6
d_gene: -
CDR3aa: CSATRTVIYNSPLHF
CDR3nt: TGCAGTGCTACCCGGACGGTTATCTATAATTCACCCCTCCACTTT

v_gene: TRBV6-5
abundance: -
j_gene: TRBJ1-1
d_gene: -
CDR3aa: CASWTEMNTEAFF
CDR3nt: TGTGCCAGCTGGACAGAGATGAACACTGAAGCTTTCTTT

v_gene: TRBV28
abundance: -
j_gene: TRBJ2-7
d_gene: TRBD1
CDR3aa: CAICRDRGYEQYF
CDR3nt: TGTGCCATCTGCCGGGACAGGGGTTATGAGCAGTACTTC

v_gene: TRBV6-2/TRBV6-3
abundance: once
j_gene: TRBJ2-6
d_gene: -
CDR3aa: CASSHRGTSLPSGANVLTF
CDR3nt: TGTGCCAGCAGTCACAGGGGGACTAGCCTCCCCTCTGGGGCCAACGTCCTGACTTTC

v_gene: TRBV29-1
abundance: -
j_gene: TRBJ2-5
d_gene: -
CDR3aa: CSVDGQAGKTQYF
CDR3nt: TGCAGCGTTGACGGGCAGGCGGGGAAGACCCAGTACTTC

v_gene: TRBV5-1
abundance: -
j_gene: TRBJ2-5
d_gene: TRBD1
CDR3aa: CASSLASRGRRETQYF
CDR3nt: TGCGCCAGCAGCTTGGCCTCAAGGGGGCGGCGAGAGACCCAGTACTTC

v_gene: TRBV6-6
abundance: -
j_gene: TRBJ2-3
d_gene: -
CDR3aa: CASSYSEGRGDTQYF
CDR3nt: TGTGCCAGCAGTTACTCAGAGGGGCGCGGAGATACGCAGTATTTT

v_gene: TRBV12-3/TRBV12-4
abundance: -
j_gene: TRBJ1-2
d_gene: TRBD1
CDR3aa: CASSRQGRDGYTF
CDR3nt: TGTGCCAGCAGTCGACAGGGTCGGGATGGCTACACCTTC

v_gene: TRBV14
abundance: -
j_gene: TRBJ2-2
d_gene: -
CDR3aa: CASSQASVSTGELFF
CDR3nt: TGTGCCAGCAGCCAAGCTAGTGTGAGCACCGGGGAGCTGTTTTTT

v_gene: TRBV28
abundance: -
j_gene: TRBJ2-4
d_gene: -
CDR3aa: CASSLRGVDKNIQYF
CDR3nt: TGTGCCAGCAGTTTGAGGGGGGTTGACAAAAACATTCAGTACTTC

v_gene: TRBV20-1
abundance: -
j_gene: TRBJ1-2
d_gene: -
CDR3aa: CSATGSLWEGYTF
CDR3nt: TGCAGTGCTACCGGGTCCCTCTGGGAGGGCTACACCTTC

v_gene: TRBV3-1
abundance: -
j_gene: TRBJ2-3
d_gene: -
CDR3aa: CASSPRRTGEPADTQYF
CDR3nt: TGTGCCAGCAGCCCTAGGAGGACGGGGGAGCCGGCAGATACGCAGTATTTT

v_gene: TRBV6-6
abundance: -
j_gene: TRBJ1-2
d_gene: TRBD1
CDR3aa: CASSSNPDRVFRGYTF
CDR3nt: TGTGCCAGCAGTTCCAACCCCGACAGGGTGTTTCGAGGCTACACCTTC

v_gene: TRBV14
abundance: -
j_gene: TRBJ1-1
d_gene: -
CDR3aa: CASSELSDGLGAEAFF
CDR3nt: TGTGCCAGCAGCGAACTCTCGGACGGGCTCGGGGCTGAAGCTTTCTTT

v_gene: TRBV4-2
abundance: -
j_gene: TRBJ1-6
d_gene: -
CDR3aa: CASSQDPGVNNSPLHF
CDR3nt: TGTGCCAGCAGCCAAGATCCCGGAGTAAATAATTCACCCCTCCACTTT

v_gene: TRBV4-1
abundance: -
j_gene: TRBJ2-1
d_gene: -
CDR3aa: CASSQEVSVYNEQFF
CDR3nt: TGCGCCAGCAGCCAAGAAGTTTCCGTTTACAATGAGCAGTTCTTC

v_gene: TRBV20-1
abundance: -
j_gene: TRBJ2-1
d_gene: -
CDR3aa: CSARAPPATEQFF
CDR3nt: TGCAGTGCTAGAGCCCCCCCCGCGACCGAGCAGTTCTTC

v_gene: TRBV30
abundance: few
j_gene: TRBJ2-5
d_gene: TRBD2
CDR3aa: CAWSKSGGETQYF
CDR3nt: TGTGCCTGGAGCAAAAGCGGGGGAGAGACCCAGTACTTC

v_gene: TRBV30
abundance: -
j_gene: TRBJ2-7
d_gene: TRBD1
CDR3aa: CAWSVDRAGIGQYF
CDR3nt: TGTGCCTGGAGTGTGGACAGGGCCGGCATCGGGCAGTACTTC